These 14 T cell receptor beta chains were sequenced from one sample in a study of control samples from healthy donors and cancer patients. Sequenced by immunoSEQ multiplex PCR; TCRdb stores in-frame clones only, minus some. The sample holds about 140,000 clones, 80% to 90% seen once. Source material: blood. Receptors originate from a man aged 18-30 years in good health.

This chain uses TRBV29-1 with TRBJ1-5; D unclear. CDR1 and CDR2 (germline): SQVTM, ANQGSEA. V shed 5 bases and J shed 2 bases, with 10 bases lying between them. This CDR3 is built from 13 residues. Here the CDR3 reads CSVRVVGNQPQHF. CDR3 DNA sequence: TGCAGCGTTCGGGTCGTTGGCAATCAGCCCCAGCATTTT.

The J gene is TRBJ2-2, the V gene TRBV18; a weak D match, TRBD1 (5 bases). Trimming took off 1 base at V and 7 bases at J, with 10 bases between the two ends. The CDR3 runs to 14 residues. Germline assignment: CDR1 KGHSH and CDR2 LQKENI. CDR3 sequence: CASSPRSGNGELFF. CDR3 nucleotide sequence: TGTGCCAGCTCACCACGATCAGGGAACGGGGAGCTGTTTTTT.

V and J are TRBV4-2 and TRBJ2-1; TRBD1 matches at 9 bases. Germline CDR1 and CDR2: LGHNA and YNFKEQ. V shed 4 bases and J 3 bases; nucleotides not matched to a gene: 4. This CDR3 is 15 amino acids long. The CDR3 loop reads CASSLQDRGYNEQFF. DNA of the CDR3: TGTGCCAGCAGCCTTCAGGACAGGGGCTACAATGAGCAGTTCTTC.

In DNA form, the CDR3 reads TGTGCCAGCTTGGGTAGGAAGGGTCAGGGCTATGGCTACACCTTC. It encodes CASLGRKGQGYGYTF. The rearrangement links TRBV5-7 to TRBJ1-2, with D perhaps TRBD1 (5 bases). TRBV5-7 is classed as an ORF, of uncertain function. This CDR3 comprises 15 residues. Trimming took 7 bases from V and 4 from J, leaving 20 bases between them.

The chain has TRBV2 and TRBJ2-2; 8 bases line up with TRBD1. This CDR3 region has 15 residues. CDR1 and CDR2 from the germline V gene are SNHLY and FYNNEI. The J segment lost 6 bases and the V segment lost 3 bases, leaving 6 bases of the junction unmatched. The CDR3 sequence: CASSDGPGGPGELFF. The CDR3 nucleotides read TGTGCCAGCAGTGATGGGCCAGGGGGCCCCGGGGAGCTGTTTTTT.

This clone was observed a handful of times. This rearrangement joins TRBV5-8 to TRBJ2-7, with 10 bases matching TRBD1. Germline assignment: CDR1 SGHTS and CDR2 YDEGEE. The CDR3 length is 14 residues. V gave up 7 bases and J gave up 1 base; unmatched junction bases: 5. CDR3 sequence: CASRRTGGSYEQYF. The CDR3 nucleotides are TGTGCCAGCCGGCGGACAGGGGGGTCCTACGAGCAGTACTTC.

The chain employs TRBV29-1 and TRBJ2-7; TRBD2 aligns across 11 bases. With V trimmed by 5 bases and J by 7 bases, 22 bases remained unmatched. There are 18 residues in the CDR3. Germline CDR1 is SQVTM and CDR2 is ANQGSEA. The DNA of the CDR3 is TGCAGCGTTAGGAAGGACACGCTGCTAGCGGGGGGCAGGCGGGAGCAGTACTTC. Residues: CSVRKDTLLAGGRREQYF.

The genes are TRBV7-6 and TRBJ2-2, with 9 bases fitting TRBD1. This CDR3 spans 17 amino acids. After removal of 1 base from V and 6 bases from J, the junction contained 9 bases not matched to a gene. Germline V gene sequence: CDR1 SGHVS, CDR2 FNYEAQ. The CDR3 DNA follows: TGTGCCAGCAGCTTAGTAGGAACCGGGACAGGGTCCGGGGAGCTGTTTTTT. This sequence encodes CASSLVGTGTGSGELFF. Variable domain in full (rest from reference TRBV7-6 and TRBJ2-2): GAGVSQSPRYKVTKRGQDVALRCDPISGHVSLYWYRQALGQGPEFLTYFNYEAQQDKSGLPNDRFSAERPEGSISTLTIQRTEQRDSAMYRCASSLVGTGTGSGELFFGEGSRLTVL.

The chain links TRBV18 to TRBJ2-4; D perhaps matches TRBD2 (5 bases). Trimming pared 6 bases from V and 0 bases from J, leaving 15 bases between. The CDR3 extends over 16 amino acids. The germline V gene has CDR1 KGHSH and CDR2 LQKENI. In DNA form, the CDR3 reads TGTGCCAGCTCCCTTATGGACTTATTAGCCAAAAACATTCAGTACTTC. Its translation is CASSLMDLLAKNIQYF.

The chain couples TRBV7-3 to TRBJ2-2; D ambiguous. Trimming took 8 bases from V and 6 from J, leaving 16 bases between them. The CDR3 spans 14 residues. The V gene's germline CDR1 is SGHTA and CDR2 FQGTGA. The CDR3 reads CASRQNSRSGELFF. CDR3 bases: TGTGCCAGCCGGCAGAACAGCCGCTCCGGGGAGCTGTTTTTT. The entire variable domain, with the rest obtained from reference TRBV7-3 and TRBJ2-2, is as follows: GAGVSQTPSNKVTEKGKYVELRCDPISGHTALYWYRQSLGQGPEFLIYFQGTGAADDSGLPNDRFFAVRPEGSVSTLKIQRTERGDSAVYLCASRQNSRSGELFFGEGSRLTVL.

The V call is TRBV9, the J call TRBJ1-2; D is possibly TRBD1 (5 bases). The CDR3 contains 13 residues. The V gene lost 0 bases and the J gene lost 6 bases, with 9 bases spanning the gap. Germline CDR1 and CDR2: SGDLS and YYNGEE. CDR3 DNA: TGTGCCAGCAGCGTAGAAGGGGCGGATGGCTACACCTTC. It codes for CASSVEGADGYTF.

Only a few counts were recorded for this clone. This rearrangement joins TRBV3-1 (or the pseudogene TRBV3-2) to TRBJ2-2; D is undetermined. Germline-derived CDR1 and CDR2 are LGHDT and YNNKEL (reference sequence). Trimming left V 5 bases short and J 6 bases short, with 10 bases between. This CDR3 contains 13 residues. CDR3 loop: CASSTPAAGELFF. In DNA form, the CDR3 reads TGTGCCAGCAGCACCCCAGCAGCCGGGGAGCTGTTTTTT.

The table lists this clone with a few counts. The V and J genes are TRBV27 and TRBJ1-3; 7 positions match TRBD1. V lost 5 bases, J lost 8 bases, and 6 bases stayed unmatched. CDR1 is MNHEY, CDR2 SMNVEV, per germline (reference sequence). The CDR3 has 13 amino acids. The CDR3 protein is CASSGRQGDTIYF. CDR3 nucleotide sequence: TGTGCCAGCAGTGGAAGACAGGGTGACACCATATATTTT.

CDR3 coding DNA: TGTGCCAGCAGTCGTGGTGGGGCAGAGGGGGAAAAACTGTTTTTT. It encodes CASSRGGAEGEKLFF. This chain connects TRBV6-4 to TRBJ1-4; tentative D call: TRBD1 (5 bases). Germline V gene data show CDR1 as MRHNA and CDR2 as SNTAGT. Trimming cost V 5 bases and J 8 bases, with 18 bases left between them. The CDR3 loop spans 15 amino acids.